The clone carrying this T cell receptor beta chain was found once. The V end was cut by 4 bases, the J end by 11 bases, with 20 bases between. This CDR3 is built from 13 residues. Germline V gene lookup returns CDR1 GTSNPN and CDR2 SVGIG (reference sequence). The sample belongs to a study of molecular identifiers for immune sequencing clone quantification. On the study more broadly: Replicates partitioned RNA from around 18,000 or 91,000 naive CD8 cells into five parts, sequencing four.

From the PCR reads, TCRdb called clonotypes with MiXCR, one entry per CDR3 protein. The repertoire holds hundreds of thousands of distinct CDR3 sequences, with 15% to 20% as singletons. Naive CD8 T cells, phenotype CD8+CD4-CCR7+CD45RA+, were sorted. The sequence came from a human donor in good health. Some libraries in this study had Jurkat cell RNA spiked in. Sequenced sample: naive CD8+ T cells from blood, with Jurkat cell RNA spiked in. Sample subset: FACS-sorted CD8+CD4-CCR7+CD45RA+ naive T cells. The V and J genes are TRBV30 and TRBJ1-1; TRBD1 might be the D (6 bases). CDR3: CAWIKWGAVEAFF. CDR3 bases: TGTGCCTGGATTAAGTGGGGGGCAGTGGAGGCTTTCTTT.